Sequencing of this T cell receptor beta chain was carried out in a study of vaccination and CD4 T cells after COVID-19. Study at large: Following dose two, a median approximately 65 days (range 14 to 241) passed before post-vaccine samples were taken.

Study-wide results and caveats: The study examined relatively few convalescent patients and included no early post-infection timepoints.

Treatment: roughly ten-day PBMC culture with coronavirus spike peptide pools or control peptides (ViraFEST assay). The positive PCR dates, which preceded the US Alpha, Beta and Delta variants, fell between March and December 2020. The cultures had half their medium swapped for fresh IL-2 medium on days 3 and 7. Comments on this clonotype: Its antigen is unidentified.

Germline lookup yields CDR1 SGHNT and CDR2 YYREEE (reference sequence). The V gene end was trimmed by 3 bases and the J gene end by 2 bases; junction bases not matched to a gene: 3. CDR3 length: 14 amino acids. Sequencing of DNA taken from cultured CD4+ T cells relied on the Oncomine TCR Beta short-read assay. TCRdb passed the PCR reads through MiXCR, listing each CDR3 protein once. Of 13,000 or so distinct CDR3 sequences in the sample, about two fifths were seen once. This chain uses TRBV5-4 with TRBJ1-1; 8 bases are shared with TRBD1. The clonotype originates from a human donor who had recovered from COVID-19. Sequenced sample: CD4+ T cells from blood, cultured in vitro. The CDR3 DNA reads TGTGCCAGCAGCTGGGACAGGAGAAACACTGAAGCTTTCTTT. As protein: CASSWDRRNTEAFF.